The 21 T cell receptor beta chains reported below all come from one sample, sequenced in a study of T cells in Graves' hyperthyroidism and ophthalmopathy. The investigators amplified TCR beta CDR3 regions from RNA transcripts. First-round RT-PCR targeting the TCR CDR3 was performed with the HTBI primer set. TCRdb reprocessed the multiplex PCR reads with MiXCR, giving one entry per CDR3 protein. The data contain 800,000 or so distinct CDR3 sequences, about two fifths of them singletons. Source material: blood. Every receptor here comes from a young man with Graves' hyperthyroidism.

The CDR3 loop reads CGMRDAANEKLFF. For the CDR3, the DNA is TGTGGAATGAGGGACGCAGCTAATGAAAAACTGTTTTTT. The chain combines TRBV5-4 with TRBJ1-4, with TRBD1 as a possible D gene (5 bases). The germline CDR1 and CDR2 sequences are SGHNT and YYREEE (reference sequence). The CDR3 totals 13 residues.

Points on this clonotype: This sequence may be a read error, since a much larger clone differs from it by one base. The V call is TRBV7-2, the J call TRBJ1-3; D not certain. There are 13 residues in the CDR3. Germline loops: CDR1 SGHTA, CDR2 FQGNSA. The CDR3 spells CVSSLSRGNTIYF. CDR3 DNA sequence: TGTGTCAGCAGCTTAAGTCGCGGAAACACCATATATTTT.

This clonotype was detected a few times. This chain uses TRBV4-1 with TRBJ2-7, with D possibly being TRBD1 (6 bases). The germline CDR1 and CDR2 sequences are MGHRA and YSYEKL. The CDR3 is 15 amino acids. The V gene lost 1 base and the J gene lost 7 bases, with 17 bases spanning the gap. The CDR3 DNA sequence: TGCGCCAGCAGCCAAGTTGGTGGGGGCCGGGCAGAGCAGTACTTC. It yields the protein CASSQVGGGRAEQYF.

The chain carries TRBV7-2 and TRBJ2-5; D uncertain. The germline gives CDR1 SGHTA, CDR2 FQGNSA. The ends were cut back, 1 base at V and 5 bases at J, with 11 bases in the middle. This CDR3 region has 14 residues. The CDR3 sequence is CASSLGLSMETQYF. The CDR3 nucleotides read TGTGCCAGCAGCTTAGGACTTTCAATGGAGACCCAGTACTTC.

This clonotype was seen more than once but under ten times. The chain carries TRBV4-1 and TRBJ1-2, with 9 nucleotides matching TRBD1. This CDR3 is 14 amino acids long. Trimming cost V 4 bases and J 6 bases; bases outside gene matches: 6. The germline CDR1 and CDR2 sequences are MGHRA and YSYEKL. Here the CDR3 reads CASSPDRGGNGYTF. CDR3 coding DNA: TGCGCCAGCAGCCCGGACAGGGGAGGGAATGGCTACACCTTC.

The V call is TRBV12-3 or TRBV12-4, the J call TRBJ2-7, with D possibly matching TRBD2 (6 bases). The length of the CDR3 is 14 residues. Trimming pared 3 bases from V and 3 bases from J, leaving 12 bases between. CDR3 in amino acids: CASSFDSEGYEQYF. In DNA form, the CDR3 reads TGTGCCAGCAGTTTCGACTCGGAGGGCTACGAGCAGTACTTC.

A remark on this clonotype: Germline and junction disagree at one end, which may indicate a read error. This chain joins TRBV7-2 and TRBJ1-4; D gene ambiguous. The germline CDR1 and CDR2 sequences are SGHTA and FQGNSA. The CDR3 consists of 14 residues. Here the CDR3 DNA reads TGTGCCAGCAGCTTAGATGGGCCCAATGAAAAACTGTCTTTT. Translation: CASSLDGPNEKLSF.

This chain connects TRBV10-3 to TRBJ1-5; TRBD1 aligns across 9 bases. The germline gives CDR1 ENHRY, CDR2 SYGVKD. The CDR3 runs to 14 residues. V lost 10 bases to trimming and J lost 3 bases; unmatched junction nucleotides: 7. The DNA for the CDR3 is TGTGCCACCGGGACAGGGAGGGACAATCAGCCCCAGCATTTT. Protein product: CATGTGRDNQPQHF.

This clonotype has at least ten counts. The chain joins TRBV15 to TRBJ1-1; D perhaps matches TRBD1 (6 bases). The CDR3 contains 14 residues. Germline V gene sequence: CDR1 LNHNV, CDR2 YYDKDF (reference sequence). V lost 3 bases, J lost 1 base, and 9 bases lay in between. CDR3 sequence: CATSSDRPNTEAFF. The CDR3 nucleotides are TGTGCCACCAGCAGTGACAGGCCGAACACTGAAGCTTTCTTT. The full variable domain, with the rest looked up from reference TRBV15 and TRBJ1-1, is DAMVIQNPRYQVTQFGKPVTLSCSQTLNHNVMYWYQQKSSQAPKLLFHYYDKDFNNEADTPDNFQSRRPNTSFCFLDIRSPGLGDTAMYLCATSSDRPNTEAFFGQGTRLTVV.

V usage is TRBV27 and J usage is TRBJ2-7, with TRBD2 as a possible D gene (5 bases). In germline, CDR1 is MNHEY, CDR2 SMNVEV (reference sequence). CDR3 length equals 18 residues. The V end lost 5 bases, the J end lost 0 bases, and 23 bases lay between the germline ends. The CDR3 nucleotides are TGTGCCAGCAGTGAAAGTATTAGCGCCCCCGCCCTCTCCTACGAGCAGTACTTC. Translating it yields CASSESISAPALSYEQYF.

This clonotype was picked up many times. V usage is TRBV7-9 and J usage is TRBJ1-5, with 10 positions matching TRBD1. Germline values: CDR1 SEHNR, CDR2 FQNEAQ (reference sequence). J was trimmed by 2 bases and V by 6 bases; bases with no gene match: 10. This CDR3 region has 17 residues. CDR3 nucleotides: TGTGCCAGCAGACCTCAGACCGGGACAGGGGGCAATCAGCCCCAGCATTTT. Residues: CASRPQTGTGGNQPQHF.

About this clonotype: The CDR3 carries no conserved terminal phenylalanine or tryptophan, so it likely arises from a read error. The V and J genes are TRBV4-3 and TRBJ1-1; D may be TRBD1 (6 bases). CDR1 is LGHNA, CDR2 YSLEER, per germline. V shed 0 bases and J shed 2 bases, with 7 bases lying between them. The CDR3 is 14 amino acids. This chain's CDR3 is CASSQDGGNTEAFL. For the CDR3, the DNA is TGCGCCAGCAGCCAAGATGGGGGCAACACTGAAGCTTTCCTT.

V is TRBV6-5 and J is TRBJ2-7; 9 bases match TRBD1. Per germline, CDR1 MNHEY and CDR2 SVGAGI. There are 16 residues in the CDR3. V lost 2 bases and J lost 5; bases outside the gene matches: 10. CDR3: CASSYELGQGRHEQYF. The CDR3 DNA reads as TGTGCCAGCAGTTACGAACTCGGACAGGGGCGACACGAGCAGTACTTC.

Here the CDR3 reads CASSYFTLGREAETQYF. As DNA, the CDR3 is TGTGCCAGCAGTTACTTCACCCTGGGTAGGGAAGCAGAGACCCAGTACTTC. The chain is built from TRBV2 and TRBJ2-5, with unresolved D. This CDR3 has 17 amino acids. The germline CDR1 and CDR2 sequences are SNHLY and FYNNEI. V lost 5 bases, J lost 4 bases, and 23 bases lay in between.

V usage is TRBV10-3 and J usage is TRBJ2-7; 7 bases are shared with TRBD1. This CDR3 contains 13 residues. J gave up 5 bases and V 6 bases, and 7 bases lay outside the gene matches. In germline, CDR1 is ENHRY, CDR2 SYGVKD. The CDR3 here is CAIRPTGINEQYF. CDR3 DNA sequence: TGTGCCATCAGACCGACAGGGATCAACGAGCAGTACTTC.

As regards this clonotype: The junction differs from germline at one of its ends, possibly a read error. The chain is built from TRBV13 and TRBJ2-7, with a weak D call TRBD2 (7 bases). Germline values: CDR1 PRHDT, CDR2 FYEKMQ (reference sequence). This CDR3 comprises 14 residues. The DNA of the CDR3 is TGCGCCAGCAGCCCCTGGGGGGGGGCCGGCGAGCAGTACTTC. Translated, it gives CASSPWGGAGEQYF. Full variable domain (outside the CDR3, taken from reference TRBV13 and TRBJ2-7): AAGVIQSPRHLIKEKRETATLKCYPIPRHDTVYWYQQGPGQDPQFLISFYEKMQSDKGSIPDRFSAQQFSDYHSELNMSSLELGDSALYFCASSPWGGAGEQYFGPGTRLTVT.

This chain connects TRBV7-2 to TRBJ2-7; TRBD2 agrees at 9 bases. The DNA end is a closer match to TRBJ2-5, so the J assignment may be wrong. Looked up from germline, CDR1 is SGHTA and CDR2 is FQGNSA. The CDR3 has 17 residues. CDR3 sequence reads: CASSPQLAGSYQETQYF. The CDR3 DNA is TGTGCCAGCAGCCCGCAGCTAGCGGGATCGTACCAAGAGACCCAGTACTTC.

This clonotype showed up just a few times. The chain carries TRBV7-9 and TRBJ2-2; 8 bases map to TRBD2. The V gene's germline CDR1 is SEHNR and CDR2 FQNEAQ (reference sequence). V lost 3 bases, J lost 6 bases, and 9 bases stayed unmatched. This CDR3 has 16 residues. CDR3 sequence reads: CASSFIRGGHAGELFF. CDR3 nucleotide sequence: TGTGCCAGCAGCTTTATCCGGGGGGGCCACGCCGGGGAGCTGTTTTTT.

The rearrangement uses TRBV20-1 and TRBJ1-2, with D perhaps matching TRBD1 (5 bases). The ends were cut back, 1 base at V and 6 bases at J, with 15 bases in the middle. Germline V CDR1 and CDR2: DFQATT, SNEGSKA (reference sequence). CDR3 size: 14 residues. CDR3 in amino acids: CSARVLGRRDGYTF. In DNA, the CDR3 is TGCAGTGCTAGAGTCCTAGGACGCAGGGATGGCTACACCTTC.

The chain carries TRBV7-2 and TRBJ2-7; D remains ambiguous. This CDR3 has 14 amino acids. With 3 bases removed from V and 5 bases from J, the gap between germline ends came to 14 bases. Germline V CDR1 and CDR2: SGHTA, FQGNSA. CDR3 protein: CASSFSPVSHEQYF. The CDR3, as DNA: TGTGCCAGCAGCTTTTCACCGGTTAGCCACGAGCAGTACTTC.

This chain connects TRBV10-3 to TRBJ2-5; TRBD2 matches 11 bases. Trimming took 11 bases from V and 5 from J; bases not matched to a gene: 7. CDR3 length equals 13 residues. The germline V gene has CDR1 ENHRY and CDR2 SYGVKD. The CDR3 DNA reads as TGTGCCTTAGCGGGAGGGCCAGTTGAGACCCAGTACTTC. Translating it yields CALAGGPVETQYF.